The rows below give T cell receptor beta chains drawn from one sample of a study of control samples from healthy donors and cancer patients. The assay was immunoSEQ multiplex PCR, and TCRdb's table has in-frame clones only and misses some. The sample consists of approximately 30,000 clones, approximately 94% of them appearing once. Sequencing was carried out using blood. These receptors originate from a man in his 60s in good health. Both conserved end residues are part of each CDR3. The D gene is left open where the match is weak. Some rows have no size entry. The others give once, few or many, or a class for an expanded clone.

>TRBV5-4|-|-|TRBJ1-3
TGTGCCAGCAGCGTTCCGGGACAAGGCAGAAACACCATATATTTT
CASSVPGQGRNTIYF
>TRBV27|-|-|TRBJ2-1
TGTGCCAGCAGTTTATTGGGCAGGAAAAATGAGCAGTTCTTC
CASSLLGRKNEQFF
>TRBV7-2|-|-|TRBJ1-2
TGTGCCAGCAGCTTCGACAGGCACGGCTACACCTTC
CASSFDRHGYTF
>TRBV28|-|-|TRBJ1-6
TGTGCCAGCAGTTCCGCCCTGGGGGGAGGTTACTCACCCCTCCACTTT
CASSSALGGGYSPLHF
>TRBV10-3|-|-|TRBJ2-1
TGTGCCACCTGGGACCGGGTTGGCAATGAGCAGTTCTTC
CATWDRVGNEQFF
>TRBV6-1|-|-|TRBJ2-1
TGTGCCAGCAGTGAAAGCCAGGGCTCCTACAATGAGCAGTTCTTC
CASSESQGSYNEQFF
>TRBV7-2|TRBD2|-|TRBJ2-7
TGTGCCAGCAGCTTCTGGACTAGTTACGAGCAGTACTTC
CASSFWTSYEQYF
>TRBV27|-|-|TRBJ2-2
TGTGCCAGCAGTCCGCAGACAATGATCAACACCGGGGAGCTGTTTTTT
CASSPQTMINTGELFF
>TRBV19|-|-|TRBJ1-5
TGTGCCAGTAGTATGGGCACAAGCAATCAGCCCCAGCATTTT
CASSMGTSNQPQHF
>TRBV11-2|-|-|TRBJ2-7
TGTGCCAGCAGCTTAGGGGGGACAAGAGCCTACTTC
CASSLGGTRAYF
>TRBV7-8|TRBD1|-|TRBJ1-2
TGTGCCAGCAGCTTAGGTTACCGCAGGGGGCGGCGTACTAACTATGGCTACACCTTC
CASSLGYRRGRRTNYGYTF
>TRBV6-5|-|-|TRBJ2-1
TGTGCCAGCAGTTACTCGGCCCATAATGAGCAGTTCTTC
CASSYSAHNEQFF
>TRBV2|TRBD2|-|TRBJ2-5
TGTGCCAGCAGTAGGTCGGGAGGGGGAGAGACCCAGTACTTC
CASSRSGGGETQYF
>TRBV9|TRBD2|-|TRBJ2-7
TGTGCCAGCAGTCCCCGCCTAGCGGAAACCTACGAGCAGTACTTC
CASSPRLAETYEQYF
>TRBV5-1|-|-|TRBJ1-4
TGCGCCAGCAGCTTGCTAAGGCCCGAAGAAAAACTGTTTTTT
CASSLLRPEEKLFF
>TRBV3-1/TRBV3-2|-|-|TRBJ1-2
TGTGCCAGCAGCCAAGAACCGGGTTACTATGGCTACACCTTC
CASSQEPGYYGYTF
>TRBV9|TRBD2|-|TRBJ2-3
TGTGCCAGCAGCGAAGGGGAGCGGGGGGGGAGGAATACGCAGTATTTT
CASSEGERGGRNTQYF
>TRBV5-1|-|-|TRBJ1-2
TGCGCCAGCAGCTTGTCCCCGAGCAGGGGAACGCCATATGGCTACACCTTC
CASSLSPSRGTPYGYTF
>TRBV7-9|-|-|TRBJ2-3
TGTGCCAGCAGCTTAATAACCGCAGATACGCAGTATTTT
CASSLITADTQYF
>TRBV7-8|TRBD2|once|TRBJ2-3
TGTGCCAGCAGCTTAAGGCCTAGCGGGACACCCACAGATACGCAGTATTTT
CASSLRPSGTPTDTQYF
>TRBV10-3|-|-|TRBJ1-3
TGTGCCATCCAAGCCCACTCTGGAAACACCATATATTTT
CAIQAHSGNTIYF
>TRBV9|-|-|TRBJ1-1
TGTGCCAGCAGCGTAGGGGACCACGAAGCTTTCTTT
CASSVGDHEAFF
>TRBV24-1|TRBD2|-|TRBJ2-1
TGTGCCACCAGTGCTAGCGGGGCGTCTAACAATGAGCAGTTCTTC
CATSASGASNNEQFF
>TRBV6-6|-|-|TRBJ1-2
TGTGCCAGCATTTCACCCTTGACGGGCAACTATGGCTACACCTTC
CASISPLTGNYGYTF
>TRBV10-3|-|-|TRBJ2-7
TGTGCCATCAGTGACCCCACCATTTTCGAGCAGTACTTC
CAISDPTIFEQYF
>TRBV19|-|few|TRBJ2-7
TGTGCCAGTAGTATTCAGGGATTTACCTACGAGCAGTACTTC
CASSIQGFTYEQYF
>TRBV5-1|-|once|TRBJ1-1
TGCGCCAGCAGCTTGTTTGGCAGGGAAGCTTTCTTT
CASSLFGREAFF
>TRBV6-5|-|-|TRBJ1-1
TGTGCCAGCAGATTAGGTGGGTGGGTGAACACTGAAGCTTTCTTT
CASRLGGWVNTEAFF
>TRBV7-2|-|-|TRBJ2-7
TGTGCCAGCAGCTCCCGACCAACCGCCCTCGAGCAGTACTTC
CASSSRPTALEQYF
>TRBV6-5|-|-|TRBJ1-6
TGTGCCAGCAGGGAGGACGTGAATAATTCACCCCTCCACTTT
CASREDVNNSPLHF
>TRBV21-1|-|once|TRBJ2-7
TGTGCCAGCAGCGAAATCCCCACCGAACAAACGACTTACGAGCAGTACTTC
CASSEIPTEQTTYEQYF
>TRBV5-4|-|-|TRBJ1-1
TGTGCCAGCAGCTTAAGGTCATCCGGGAATGAAGCTTTCTTT
CASSLRSSGNEAFF
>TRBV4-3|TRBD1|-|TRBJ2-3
TGCGCCAGCAGCCATAGACAGGGGGTCCCAGATACGCAGTATTTT
CASSHRQGVPDTQYF
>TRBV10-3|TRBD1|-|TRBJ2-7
TGTGCCATCAGTGAGGATCAGGGGGCCACCTACGAGCAGTACTTC
CAISEDQGATYEQYF
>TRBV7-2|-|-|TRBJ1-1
TGTGCCAGCAGCTTATCAAGGAACACTGAAGCTTTCTTT
CASSLSRNTEAFF
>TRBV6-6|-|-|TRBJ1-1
TGTGCCAGCAGTTACTCCTCGACTACTGAAGCTTTCTTT
CASSYSSTTEAFF
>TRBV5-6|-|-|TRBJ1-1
TGTGCCAGCAGCTTGAGGGCTGAAGCTTTCTTT
CASSLRAEAFF
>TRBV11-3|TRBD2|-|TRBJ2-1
TGTGCCAGCAGCTTAGTAGCGGGGGGGCTCCCCAATGAGCAGTTCTTC
CASSLVAGGLPNEQFF
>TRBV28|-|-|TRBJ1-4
TGTGCCAGCAGTTGGGCCTCAACTAATGAAAAACTGTTTTTT
CASSWASTNEKLFF
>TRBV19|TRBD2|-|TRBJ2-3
TGTGCCAGTAGTGTCCGACTAGCGGGGGGGAGCACAGATACGCAGTATTTT
CASSVRLAGGSTDTQYF
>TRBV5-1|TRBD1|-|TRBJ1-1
TGCGCCAGCACCATTTCCGGGACAGGGCGAAACACTGAAGCTTTCTTT
CASTISGTGRNTEAFF
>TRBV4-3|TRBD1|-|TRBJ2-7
TGCGCCAGCAGCCCCCGGACAGGGCAATACGAGCAGTACTTC
CASSPRTGQYEQYF
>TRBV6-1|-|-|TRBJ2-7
TGTGCCAGCAGTGAAGCGCTAAGAAGTACCTACGAGCAGTACTTC
CASSEALRSTYEQYF
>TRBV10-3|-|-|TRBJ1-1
TGTGCCATCAGTGAGTCGGGGGGAATGAACACTGAAGCTTTCTTT
CAISESGGMNTEAFF
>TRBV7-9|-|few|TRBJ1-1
TGTGCCAGCAGCTTTATGGCTCGGAACACTGAAGCTTTCTTT
CASSFMARNTEAFF
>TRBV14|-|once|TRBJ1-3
TGTGCCAGCAGCCAAGGTGGAGGGGGAAACACCATATATTTT
CASSQGGGGNTIYF
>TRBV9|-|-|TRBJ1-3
TGTGCCAGCAGCGCGGAAGGGGGGTCTGGAAACACCATATATTTT
CASSAEGGSGNTIYF
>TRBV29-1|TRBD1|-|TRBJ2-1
TGCAGCGTCGGGACAGGGTTCGACTACAATGAGCAGTTCTTC
CSVGTGFDYNEQFF
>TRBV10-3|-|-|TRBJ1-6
TGTGCCATCAGTCGTGGGGGGGGTGATTCACCCCTCCACTTT
CAISRGGGDSPLHF
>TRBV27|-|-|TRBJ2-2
TGTGCCAGCAGTTTTAAGGGGTTCGGGGAGCTGTTTTTT
CASSFKGFGELFF
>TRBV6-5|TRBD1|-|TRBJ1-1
TGTGCCAGCAGCCCAACAGGGGGCACTGAAGCTTTCTTT
CASSPTGGTEAFF
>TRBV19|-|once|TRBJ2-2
TGTGCCAGTAGTACCTCCCTCCTCCCCTGGGGCACCGGGGAGCTGTTTTTT
CASSTSLLPWGTGELFF
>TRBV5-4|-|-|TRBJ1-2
TGTGCCAGCACGAGAACAGCTAACTATGGCTACACCTTC
CASTRTANYGYTF
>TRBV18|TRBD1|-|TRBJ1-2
TGTGCCAGCTCCCGGTCGGGGGACAGAAGTGGCTACACCTTC
CASSRSGDRSGYTF